These T cell receptor beta chains were read from a single sample in a study of shared clonotypes between healthy human individuals. The method was immunoSEQ multiplex PCR; TCRdb's version includes in-frame clones alone and lacks a portion of them. Among about 2.1 million clones listed, around 93% were seen once. Input material: naive CD8+ T cells from PBMCs. These receptors were taken from a man between 18 and 29 years old in good health. Some clones in this sample may be carry-over from other donors' samples. CDR3s include the opening cysteine and the closing phenylalanine or tryptophan. A D gene is named only where the DNA matches it firmly. The listing skips clone size in some rows; elsewhere it reads once, few, many or a size class.

V gene	clone size	D gene	J gene	CDR3 DNA	CDR3 protein
TRBV5-1	NA	NA	TRBJ2-4	TGCGCCAGCAGCCTAAGGGGGGACATTCAGTACTTC	CASSLRGDIQYF
TRBV11-2	NA	TRBD2	TRBJ2-7	TGTGCCAGCAGCGTGGGAGGGAGCTCCTACGAGCAGTACTTC	CASSVGGSSYEQYF
TRBV4-1	NA	NA	TRBJ2-7	TGCGCCAGCAGCCAAGTTCACACAGCCTACGAGCAGTACTTC	CASSQVHTAYEQYF
TRBV2	NA	TRBD1	TRBJ1-5	TGTGCCAGCAGTGTGGGACAGGCACAGCCCCAGCATTTT	CASSVGQAQPQHF
TRBV2	once	NA	TRBJ1-1	TGTGCCAGCAGTGAAGACCCAGAGGACCGGGATGTGGGGGCTTTCTTT	CASSEDPEDRDVGAFF
TRBV27	NA	NA	TRBJ2-1	TGTGCCAGCAGTTTATCGCCTAGCGAGAGATACAATGAGCAGTTCTTC	CASSLSPSERYNEQFF
TRBV28	NA	TRBD1	TRBJ2-7	TGTGCCAGCAGTCCACAACTGGGACAGGTCTACGAGCAGTACTTC	CASSPQLGQVYEQYF
TRBV19	NA	TRBD2	TRBJ2-1	TGTGCCAGTAGTATAGTAGCGGGAGCCTACAATGAGCAGTTCTTC	CASSIVAGAYNEQFF
TRBV7-3	NA	NA	TRBJ2-6	TGTGCCAGCAGCCAAGACAGGACTGGGGCCAACGTCCTGACTTTC	CASSQDRTGANVLTF
TRBV11-2	NA	TRBD2	TRBJ2-1	TGTGCCAGCAGCTTAGCAGGCGGGAGCCCTTCCTACAATGAGCAGTTCTTC	CASSLAGGSPSYNEQFF
TRBV27	once	TRBD1	TRBJ1-2	TGTGCCAGCAGTTTCCAGGGGGCGCGCTTATTGAGTGGCTACACCTTC	CASSFQGARLLSGYTF
TRBV7-9	NA	TRBD2	TRBJ2-3	TGTGCCAGCAGCCCCCTGGAGCTAGCGGGACTAACAGATACGCAGTATTTT	CASSPLELAGLTDTQYF